The 5 T cell receptor beta chains in this list originate from one sample, sequenced in a study of blood T cells in healthy people across ages. PCR was performed a second time for roughly 7 to 11 cycles using a sample-barcoded 5' primer and a J-beta primer mix. TCRdb recomputed calls from the 5' RACE reads with MiXCR, one row per CDR3 protein. The data contain approximately 940,000 distinct CDR3 sequences, roughly 48% of them seen just once; the ten biggest clones take up around an eighth. Material for sequencing was blood. All receptors come from a man younger than 40 in good health.

The genes are TRBV4-3 and TRBJ2-4; D is perhaps TRBD1 (5 bases). Germline V CDR1 and CDR2: LGHNA, YSLEER. The V and J ends lost 5 bases and 8 bases respectively, with 16 bases between them. This CDR3 has 14 residues. This CDR3 is CASSETPGSDIQYF. The CDR3, as DNA: TGCGCCAGCAGCGAAACCCCAGGGTCCGACATTCAGTACTTC.

Comment on this clonotype: The junction departs from germline at one end; a sequencing error may be responsible. The chain carries TRBV4-2 and TRBJ2-5; no firm D call. In germline, CDR1 is LGHNA, CDR2 YNFKEQ. The CDR3 consists of 15 residues. The CDR3 DNA sequence: TGTGCCAGCAGCCAAGAGGGCGGTAGACAAGAGGCCCAGTACTTC. Encoded protein: CASSQEGGRQEAQYF.

The sample holds many counts of this clonotype. J is TRBJ1-1 and V is TRBV18; weak D call: TRBD1 (5 bases). In germline, CDR1 is KGHSH, CDR2 LQKENI. V was clipped by 6 bases and J by 5 bases, with 16 bases between them. The CDR3 consists of 14 residues. The CDR3 loop is CASSQGRVGTEAFF. CDR3 DNA sequence: TGTGCCAGCTCGCAGGGACGCGTAGGGACTGAAGCTTTCTTT.

This chain uses TRBV3-1 with TRBJ2-3; 10 bases align to TRBD2. The CDR3 is 18 amino acids. From germline, CDR1 is LGHDT and CDR2 YNNKEL (reference sequence). With 0 bases clipped from V and 3 bases from J, the junction kept 9 bases outside the gene matches. The CDR3: CASSQDETSGYRTDTQYF. In DNA, the CDR3 is TGTGCCAGCAGCCAAGATGAGACTAGCGGGTACAGAACAGATACGCAGTATTTT.

V gene TRBV28 combines with J gene TRBJ2-5, with 7 bases aligning to TRBD2. The germline gives CDR1 MDHEN, CDR2 SYDVKM. Germline trimming cut 3 bases from V and 4 bases from J; bases unmatched to any gene: 11. The length of the CDR3 is 16 residues. The DNA of the CDR3 is TGTGCCAGCAGTTTCATTTCCACGGTAGCGGGAGAGACCCAGTACTTC. Translated: CASSFISTVAGETQYF.